This T cell receptor (beta chain) emerged from a study of control samples from healthy donors and cancer patients. The CDR3 extends over 11 amino acids. Germline CDR1 reads MNHEY; CDR2 reads SVGAGI. V gave up 6 bases and J gave up 1 base, with 0 bases separating them. Clones were read by immunoSEQ multiplex PCR, and TCRdb kept only the in-frame ones, dropping some. The table includes about 75,000 clones, roughly 84% detected once. The receptor's source is a man aged 50-60 years in good health. Sequenced sample: blood. The V gene is TRBV6-5, the J gene TRBJ2-2, with D unresolved. The CDR3 sequence: CASRNTGELFF. Written as DNA, the CDR3 is TGTGCCAGCAGGAACACCGGGGAGCTGTTTTTT.